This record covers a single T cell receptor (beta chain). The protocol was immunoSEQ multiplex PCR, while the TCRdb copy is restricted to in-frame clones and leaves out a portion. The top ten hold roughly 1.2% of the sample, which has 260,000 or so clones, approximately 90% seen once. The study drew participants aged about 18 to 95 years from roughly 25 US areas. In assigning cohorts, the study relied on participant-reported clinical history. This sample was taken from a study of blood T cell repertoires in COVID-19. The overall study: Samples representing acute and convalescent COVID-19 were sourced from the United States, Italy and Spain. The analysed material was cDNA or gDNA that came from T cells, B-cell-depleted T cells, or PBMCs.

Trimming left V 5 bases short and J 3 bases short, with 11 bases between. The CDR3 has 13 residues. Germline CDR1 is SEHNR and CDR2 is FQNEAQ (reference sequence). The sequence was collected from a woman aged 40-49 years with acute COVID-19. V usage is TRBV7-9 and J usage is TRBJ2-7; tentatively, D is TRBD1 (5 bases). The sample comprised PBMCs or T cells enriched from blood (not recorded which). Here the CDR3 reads CASSTDRDYEQYV. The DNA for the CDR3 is TGTGCCAGCAGCACTGACAGAGACTACGAGCAGTACGTC.